This TCR beta chain was sequenced in a study of long-term antiretroviral therapy in people with HIV. Donors each had at least one pre-ART PBMC sample and at least two post-ART ones. Every specimen held between roughly 0.85-11 million cryopreserved PBMC. These were thawed and washed before DNA extraction. The germline V gene has CDR1 SGHVS and CDR2 FQNEAQ. V gave up 5 bases and J gave up 4 bases; unmatched junction bases: 7. This CDR3 is 15 amino acids long. Investigators performed immunoSEQ version v3.0 at survey level. Sequencing was designed to cover roughly 35,000-50,000 T-cell genomes in each sample. Assay: immunoSEQ multiplex PCR; the TCRdb copy retains only in-frame clones and omits some. This repertoire shows about 20,000 clones, approximately 92% found once; its top ten account for around 7.9%.

This specimen consisted of unsorted PBMCs, obtained 4.4 years after starting antiretroviral therapy. The sequence came from a woman in her forties or fifties with HIV. The V gene is TRBV7-8, the J gene TRBJ2-1, with 8 bases matching TRBD2. The DNA for the CDR3 is TGTGCCAGCAGCGCTGACACTAGCGGTTACAATGAGCAGTTCTTC. The encoded protein is CASSADTSGYNEQFF.